The 3 T cell receptor beta chains reported below all come from one sample, sequenced in a study of identifying expanded T cells in peripheral blood. Method: immunoSEQ multiplex PCR; TCRdb's copy keeps in-frame clones and lacks some. The repertoire holds about 86,000 clones, with roughly 90% as singletons. Material for sequencing was blood. The receptors come from a person aged 18 to 75 in good health.

This chain joins TRBV2 and TRBJ1-1, with unresolved D. Germline V CDR1 and CDR2: SNHLY, FYNNEI. The CDR3 has 13 amino acids. V was trimmed by 7 bases and J by 0 bases, leaving 9 bases between them. The DNA for the CDR3 is TGTGCCAGCATTTCCGGGGTGAACACTGAAGCTTTCTTT. This encodes CASISGVNTEAFF.

This sequence joins TRBV5-4 and TRBJ1-2; D possibly corresponds to TRBD1 (5 bases). Trimming took off 3 bases at V and 3 bases at J, with 15 bases between the two ends. The CDR3 contains 15 residues. CDR1 SGHNT and CDR2 YYREEE come from the germline V gene (reference sequence). CDR3 DNA sequence: TGTGCCAGCAGCTCCCCGGGACCCGGTCACTATGGCTACACCTTC. Amino acid sequence: CASSSPGPGHYGYTF.

V is TRBV6-5 and J is TRBJ1-2, with TRBD1 matching over 7 bases. Looked up from germline, CDR1 is MNHEY and CDR2 is SVGAGI. Trimming cost V 4 bases and J 3 bases; bases outside gene matches: 5. This CDR3 contains 14 residues. In nucleotides, the CDR3 is TGTGCCAGCAGTTTGACAGGGCCAGACTATGGCTACACCTTC. Translating gives CASSLTGPDYGYTF.